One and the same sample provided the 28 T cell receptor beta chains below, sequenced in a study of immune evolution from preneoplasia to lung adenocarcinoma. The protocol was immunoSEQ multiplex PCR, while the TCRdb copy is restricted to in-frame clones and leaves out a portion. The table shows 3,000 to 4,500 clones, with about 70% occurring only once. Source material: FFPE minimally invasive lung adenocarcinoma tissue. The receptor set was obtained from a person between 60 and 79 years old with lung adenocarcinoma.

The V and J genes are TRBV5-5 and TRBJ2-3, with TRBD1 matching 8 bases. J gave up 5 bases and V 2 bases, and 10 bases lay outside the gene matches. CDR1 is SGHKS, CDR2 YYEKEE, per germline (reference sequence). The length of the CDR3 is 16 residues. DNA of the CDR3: TGTGCCAGCAGCTTTATGACAACAGGGGGTGTAGATACGCAGTATTTT. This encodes CASSFMTTGGVDTQYF.

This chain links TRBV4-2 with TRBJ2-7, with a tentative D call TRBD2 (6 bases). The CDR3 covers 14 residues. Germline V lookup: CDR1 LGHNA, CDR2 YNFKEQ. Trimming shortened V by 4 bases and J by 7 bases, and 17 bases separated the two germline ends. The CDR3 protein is CASSPDYNSGEQYF. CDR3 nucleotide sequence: TGTGCCAGCAGCCCGGACTACAACTCGGGGGAGCAGTACTTC.

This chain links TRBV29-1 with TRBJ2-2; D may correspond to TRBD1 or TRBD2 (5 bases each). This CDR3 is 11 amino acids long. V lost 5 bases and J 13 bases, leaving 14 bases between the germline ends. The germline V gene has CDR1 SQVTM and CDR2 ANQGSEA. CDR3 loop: CSVRDGWGLFF. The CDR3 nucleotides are TGCAGCGTTCGGGACGGTTGGGGGCTGTTTTTT.

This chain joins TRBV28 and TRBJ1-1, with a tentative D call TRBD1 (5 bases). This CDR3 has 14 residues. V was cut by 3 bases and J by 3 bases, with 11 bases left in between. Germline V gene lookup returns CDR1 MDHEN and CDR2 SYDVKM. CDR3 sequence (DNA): TGTGCCAGCAGTTTGGGGCGTTTGGACACTGAAGCTTTCTTT. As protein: CASSLGRLDTEAFF.

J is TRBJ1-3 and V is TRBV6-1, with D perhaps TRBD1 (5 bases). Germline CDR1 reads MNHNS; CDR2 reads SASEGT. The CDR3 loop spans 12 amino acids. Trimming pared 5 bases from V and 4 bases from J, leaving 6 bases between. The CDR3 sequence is CASSQGGNTIYF. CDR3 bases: TGTGCCAGCAGTCAGGGCGGAAACACCATATATTTT.

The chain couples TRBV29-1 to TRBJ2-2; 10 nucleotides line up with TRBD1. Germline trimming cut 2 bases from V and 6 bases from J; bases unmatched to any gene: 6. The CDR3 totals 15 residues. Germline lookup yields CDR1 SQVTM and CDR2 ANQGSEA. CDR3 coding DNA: TGCAGCGTTGAAATCCGACAGGGGGCCTCCGGGGAGCTGTTTTTT. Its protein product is CSVEIRQGASGELFF.

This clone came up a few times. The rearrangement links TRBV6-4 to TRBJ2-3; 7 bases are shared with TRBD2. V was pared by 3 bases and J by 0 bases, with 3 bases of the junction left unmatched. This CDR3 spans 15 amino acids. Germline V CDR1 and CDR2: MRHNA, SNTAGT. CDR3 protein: CASSEASGSTDTQYF. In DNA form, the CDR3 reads TGTGCCAGCAGTGAGGCTAGCGGTAGCACAGATACGCAGTATTTT.

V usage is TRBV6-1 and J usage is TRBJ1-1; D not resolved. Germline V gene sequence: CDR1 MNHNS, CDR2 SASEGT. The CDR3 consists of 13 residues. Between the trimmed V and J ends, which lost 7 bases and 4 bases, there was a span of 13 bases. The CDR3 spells CASNVGFRTEAFF. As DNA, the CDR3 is TGTGCCAGCAATGTAGGTTTTCGCACTGAAGCTTTCTTT.

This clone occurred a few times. For the CDR3, the DNA is TGTGCCAGCAGCTTAGTGGAGTACTACGAGCAGTACTTC. This sequence encodes CASSLVEYYEQYF. This chain joins TRBV11-2 and TRBJ2-7; no definite D call. Germline V gene sequence: CDR1 SGHAT, CDR2 FQNNGV. The V gene lost 1 base and the J gene lost 3 bases, with 7 bases spanning the gap. The CDR3 is made up of 13 amino acids.

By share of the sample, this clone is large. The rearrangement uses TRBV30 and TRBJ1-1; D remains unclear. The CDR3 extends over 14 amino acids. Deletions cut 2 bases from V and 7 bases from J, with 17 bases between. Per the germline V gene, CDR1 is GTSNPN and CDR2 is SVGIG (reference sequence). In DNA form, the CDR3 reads TGTGCCTGGAGTTCCCTGAGCCTTCGTAATGAAGCTTTCTTT. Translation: CAWSSLSLRNEAFF.

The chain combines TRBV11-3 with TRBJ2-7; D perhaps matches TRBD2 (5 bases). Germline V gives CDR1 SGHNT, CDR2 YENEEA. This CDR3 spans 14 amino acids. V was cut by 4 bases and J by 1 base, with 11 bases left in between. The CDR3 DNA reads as TGTGCCAGCAGCTCCCGGTCGGGGTCCTACGAGCAGTACTTC. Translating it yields CASSSRSGSYEQYF.

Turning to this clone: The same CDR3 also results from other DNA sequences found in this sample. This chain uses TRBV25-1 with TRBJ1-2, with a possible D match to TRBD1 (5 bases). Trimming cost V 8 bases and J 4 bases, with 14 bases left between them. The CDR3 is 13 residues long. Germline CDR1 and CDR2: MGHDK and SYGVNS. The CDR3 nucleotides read TGTGCCAGCTCCCATAGCGGGGGCTATGGCTACACCTTC. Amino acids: CASSHSGGYGYTF.

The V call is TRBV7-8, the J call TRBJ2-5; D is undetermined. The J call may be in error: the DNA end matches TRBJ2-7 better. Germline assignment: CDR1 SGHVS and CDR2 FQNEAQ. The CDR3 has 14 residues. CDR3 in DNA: TGTGCCAGCAGCTCCACCCCGACATTAAACGAGCAGTACTTC. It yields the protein CASSSTPTLNEQYF.

CDR3: CASSLSSAVVEDTQYF. The CDR3 bases are TGTGCCAGCAGTTTATCGTCGGCGGTCGTGGAAGATACGCAGTATTTT. The chain links TRBV27 to TRBJ2-3; D gene uncertain. Germline-derived CDR1 and CDR2 are MNHEY and SMNVEV (reference sequence). V was cut by 0 bases and J by 5 bases, with 15 bases left in between. CDR3 size: 16 residues.

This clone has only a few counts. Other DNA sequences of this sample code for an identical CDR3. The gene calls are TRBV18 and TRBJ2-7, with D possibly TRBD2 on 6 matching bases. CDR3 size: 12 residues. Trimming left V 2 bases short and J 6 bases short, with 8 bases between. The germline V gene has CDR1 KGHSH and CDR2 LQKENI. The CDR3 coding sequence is TGTGCCAGCTCACCAGGGGGGAGCGAGCAGTACTTC. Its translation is CASSPGGSEQYF.

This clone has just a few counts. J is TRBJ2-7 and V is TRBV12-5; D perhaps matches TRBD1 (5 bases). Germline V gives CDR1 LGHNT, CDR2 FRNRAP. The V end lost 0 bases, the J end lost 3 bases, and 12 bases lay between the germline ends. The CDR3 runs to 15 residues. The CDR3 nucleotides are TGTGCTAGTGGTTTGGTACTTGGGGCTGGCTACGAGCAGTACTTC. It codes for CASGLVLGAGYEQYF.

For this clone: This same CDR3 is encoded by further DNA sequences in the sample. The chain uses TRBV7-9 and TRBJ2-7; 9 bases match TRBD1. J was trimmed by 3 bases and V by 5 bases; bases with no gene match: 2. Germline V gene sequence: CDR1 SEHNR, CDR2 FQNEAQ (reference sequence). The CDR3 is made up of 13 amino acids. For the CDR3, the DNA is TGTGCCAGCAGCACGGACAGGGGCTACGAGCAGTACTTC. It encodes CASSTDRGYEQYF.

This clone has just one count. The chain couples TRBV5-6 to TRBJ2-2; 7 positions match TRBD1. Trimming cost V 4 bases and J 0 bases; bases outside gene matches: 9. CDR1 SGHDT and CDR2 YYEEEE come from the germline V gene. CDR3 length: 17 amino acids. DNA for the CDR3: TGTGCCAGCAGCGGAACGCTGACAGGGCCGAACACCGGGGAGCTGTTTTTT. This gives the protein CASSGTLTGPNTGELFF.

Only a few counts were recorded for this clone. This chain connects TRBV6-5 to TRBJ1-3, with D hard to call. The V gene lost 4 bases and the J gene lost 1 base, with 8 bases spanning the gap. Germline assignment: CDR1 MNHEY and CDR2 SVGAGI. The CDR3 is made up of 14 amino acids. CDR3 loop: CASSLDGSGNTIYF. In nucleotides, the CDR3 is TGTGCCAGCAGTTTGGACGGATCTGGAAACACCATATATTTT.

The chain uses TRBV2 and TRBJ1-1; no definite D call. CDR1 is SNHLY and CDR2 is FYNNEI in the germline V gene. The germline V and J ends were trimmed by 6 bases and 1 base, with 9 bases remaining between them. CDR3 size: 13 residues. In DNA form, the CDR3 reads TGTGCCAGCAGGACGTCGGCGAACACTGAAGCTTTCTTT. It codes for CASRTSANTEAFF.

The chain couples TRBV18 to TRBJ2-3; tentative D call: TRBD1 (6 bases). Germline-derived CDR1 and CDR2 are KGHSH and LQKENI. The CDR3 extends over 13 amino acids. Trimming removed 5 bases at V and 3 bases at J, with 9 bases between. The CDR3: CASSADRTDTQYF. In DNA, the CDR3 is TGTGCCAGCTCAGCGGACAGAACAGATACGCAGTATTTT.

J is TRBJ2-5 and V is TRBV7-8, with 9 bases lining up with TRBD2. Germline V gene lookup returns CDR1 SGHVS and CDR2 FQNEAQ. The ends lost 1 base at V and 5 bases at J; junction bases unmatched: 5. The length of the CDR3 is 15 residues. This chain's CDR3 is CASSLGGRARETQYF. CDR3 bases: TGTGCCAGCAGCTTAGGCGGGAGGGCCCGGGAGACCCAGTACTTC.

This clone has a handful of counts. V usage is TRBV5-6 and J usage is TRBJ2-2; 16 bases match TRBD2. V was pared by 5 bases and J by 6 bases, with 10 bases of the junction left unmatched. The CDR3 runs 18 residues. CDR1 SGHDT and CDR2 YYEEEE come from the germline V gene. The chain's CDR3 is CASSPGTSGRAFPGELFF. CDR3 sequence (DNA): TGTGCCAGCAGTCCCGGGACTAGCGGGAGGGCCTTCCCCGGGGAGCTGTTTTTT.

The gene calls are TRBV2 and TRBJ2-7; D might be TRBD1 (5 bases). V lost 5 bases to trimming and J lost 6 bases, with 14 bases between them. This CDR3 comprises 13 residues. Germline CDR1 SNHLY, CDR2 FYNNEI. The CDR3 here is CASSYGQGFEQYF. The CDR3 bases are TGTGCCAGCAGTTACGGGCAGGGTTTCGAGCAGTACTTC.

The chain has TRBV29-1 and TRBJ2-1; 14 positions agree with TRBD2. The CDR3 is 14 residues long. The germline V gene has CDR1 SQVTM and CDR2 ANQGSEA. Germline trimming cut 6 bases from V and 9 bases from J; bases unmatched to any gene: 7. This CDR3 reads CSVRLAGGGGEQFF. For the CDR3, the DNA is TGCAGCGTCCGACTAGCGGGAGGGGGCGGTGAGCAGTTCTTC.

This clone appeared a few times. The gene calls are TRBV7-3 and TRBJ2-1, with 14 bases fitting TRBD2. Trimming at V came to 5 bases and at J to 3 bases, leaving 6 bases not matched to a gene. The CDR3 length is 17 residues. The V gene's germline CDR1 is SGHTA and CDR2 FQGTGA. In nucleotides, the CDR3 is TGTGCCAGCAGCCCGGGACTAGCGGGAGTTTACTACAATGAGCAGTTCTTC. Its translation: CASSPGLAGVYYNEQFF.

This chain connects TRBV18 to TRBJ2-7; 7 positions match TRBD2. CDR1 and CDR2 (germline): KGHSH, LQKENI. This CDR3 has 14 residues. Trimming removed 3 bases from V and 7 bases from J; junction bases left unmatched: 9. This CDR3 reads CASSPGTIAGEQYF. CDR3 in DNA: TGTGCCAGCTCACCGGGGACTATCGCTGGAGAGCAGTACTTC.

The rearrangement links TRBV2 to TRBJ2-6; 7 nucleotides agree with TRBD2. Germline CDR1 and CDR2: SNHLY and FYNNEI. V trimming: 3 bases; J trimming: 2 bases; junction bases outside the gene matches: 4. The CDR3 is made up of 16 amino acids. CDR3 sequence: CASSDRSGAGANVLTF. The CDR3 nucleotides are TGTGCCAGCAGTGATCGGAGCGGGGCTGGGGCCAACGTCCTGACTTTC.